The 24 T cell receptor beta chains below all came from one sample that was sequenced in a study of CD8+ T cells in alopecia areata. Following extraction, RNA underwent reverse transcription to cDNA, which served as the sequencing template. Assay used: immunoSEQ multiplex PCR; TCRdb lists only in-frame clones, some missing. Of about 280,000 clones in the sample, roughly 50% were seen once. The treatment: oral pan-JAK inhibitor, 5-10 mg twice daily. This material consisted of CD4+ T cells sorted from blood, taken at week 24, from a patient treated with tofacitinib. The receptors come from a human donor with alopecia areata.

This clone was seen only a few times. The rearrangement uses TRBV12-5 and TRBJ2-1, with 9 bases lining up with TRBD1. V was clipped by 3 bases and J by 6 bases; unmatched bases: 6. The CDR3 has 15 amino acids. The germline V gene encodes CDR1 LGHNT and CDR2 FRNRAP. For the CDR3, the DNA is TGTGCTAGTGGTTTTGGGACAGGGTCAGGCAATGAGCAGTTCTTC. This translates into CASGFGTGSGNEQFF.

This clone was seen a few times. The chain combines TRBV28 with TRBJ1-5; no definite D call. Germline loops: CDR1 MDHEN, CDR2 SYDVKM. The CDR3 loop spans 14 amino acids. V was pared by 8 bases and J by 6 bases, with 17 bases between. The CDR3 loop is CASRIQEQFQPQHF. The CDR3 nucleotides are TGTGCCAGCCGCATCCAGGAACAGTTTCAGCCCCAGCATTTT.

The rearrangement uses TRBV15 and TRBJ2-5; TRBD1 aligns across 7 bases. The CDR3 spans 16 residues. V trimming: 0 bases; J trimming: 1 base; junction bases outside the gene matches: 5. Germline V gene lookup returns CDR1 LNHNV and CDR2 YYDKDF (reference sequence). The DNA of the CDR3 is TGTGCCACCAGCAGAGACCCGGGACAGATCCAAGAGACCCAGTACTTC. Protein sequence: CATSRDPGQIQETQYF.

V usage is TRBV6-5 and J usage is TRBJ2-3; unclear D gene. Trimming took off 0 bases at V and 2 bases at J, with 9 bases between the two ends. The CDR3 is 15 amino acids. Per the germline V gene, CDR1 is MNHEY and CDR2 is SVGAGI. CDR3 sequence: CASSYSDGYTDTQYF. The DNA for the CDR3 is TGTGCCAGCAGTTACTCGGACGGCTACACAGATACGCAGTATTTT.

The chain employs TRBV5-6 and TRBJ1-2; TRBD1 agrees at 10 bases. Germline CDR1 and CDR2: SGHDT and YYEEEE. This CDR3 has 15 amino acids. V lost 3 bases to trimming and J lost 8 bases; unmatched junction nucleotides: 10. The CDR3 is CASSSQTGGGFGYTF. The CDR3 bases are TGTGCCAGCAGCTCACAGACAGGGGGCGGATTCGGCTACACCTTC.

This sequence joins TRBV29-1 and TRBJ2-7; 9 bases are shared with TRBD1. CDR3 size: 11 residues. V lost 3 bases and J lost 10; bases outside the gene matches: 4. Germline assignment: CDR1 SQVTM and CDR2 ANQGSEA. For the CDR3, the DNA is TGCAGCGTTGATGGGACAGGGTTACAGTACTTC. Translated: CSVDGTGLQYF.

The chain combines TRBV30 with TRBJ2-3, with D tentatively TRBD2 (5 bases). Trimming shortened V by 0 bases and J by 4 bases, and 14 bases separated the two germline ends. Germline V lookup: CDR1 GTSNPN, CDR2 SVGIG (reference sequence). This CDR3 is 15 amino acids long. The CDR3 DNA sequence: TGTGCCTGGAGTGTAACGGAGGTGGCGTCAGATACGCAGTATTTT. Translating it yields CAWSVTEVASDTQYF.

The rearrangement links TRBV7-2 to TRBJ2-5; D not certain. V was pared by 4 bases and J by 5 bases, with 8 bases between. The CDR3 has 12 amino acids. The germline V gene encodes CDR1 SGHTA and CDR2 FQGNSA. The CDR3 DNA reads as TGTGCCAGCAGCTCTAGGGCGGAGACCCAGTACTTC. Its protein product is CASSSRAETQYF.

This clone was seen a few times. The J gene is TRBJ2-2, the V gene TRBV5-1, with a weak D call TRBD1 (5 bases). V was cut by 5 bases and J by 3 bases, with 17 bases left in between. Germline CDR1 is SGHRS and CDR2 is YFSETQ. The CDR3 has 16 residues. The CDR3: CASRVPGKEDTGELFF. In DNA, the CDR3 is TGCGCCAGCAGGGTCCCAGGGAAAGAGGACACCGGGGAGCTGTTTTTT.

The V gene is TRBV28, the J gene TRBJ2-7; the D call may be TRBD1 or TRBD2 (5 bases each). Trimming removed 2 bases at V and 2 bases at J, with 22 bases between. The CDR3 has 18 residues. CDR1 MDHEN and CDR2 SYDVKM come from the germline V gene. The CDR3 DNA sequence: TGTGCCAGCAGTTTAGACTGGGACGAACGCCGCTCAACCTACGAGCAGTACTTC. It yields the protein CASSLDWDERRSTYEQYF.

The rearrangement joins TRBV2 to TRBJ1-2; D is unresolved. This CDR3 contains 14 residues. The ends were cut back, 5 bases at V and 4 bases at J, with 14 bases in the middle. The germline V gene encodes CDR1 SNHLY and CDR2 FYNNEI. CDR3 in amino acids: CASSPDPTIYGYTF. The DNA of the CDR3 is TGTGCCAGCAGTCCCGACCCCACAATCTATGGCTACACCTTC.

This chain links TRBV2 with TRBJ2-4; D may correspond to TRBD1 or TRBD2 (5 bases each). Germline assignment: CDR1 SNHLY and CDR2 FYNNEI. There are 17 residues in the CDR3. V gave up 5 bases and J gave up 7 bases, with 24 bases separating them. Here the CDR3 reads CASSRSIPGRRHNIQYF. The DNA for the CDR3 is TGTGCCAGCAGTCGATCGATCCCGGGACGGCGTCACAACATTCAGTACTTC.

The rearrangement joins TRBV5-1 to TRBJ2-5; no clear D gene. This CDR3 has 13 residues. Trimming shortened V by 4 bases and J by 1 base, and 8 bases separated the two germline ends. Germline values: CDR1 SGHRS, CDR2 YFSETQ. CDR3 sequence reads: CASSQNLQETQYF. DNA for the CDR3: TGCGCCAGCAGCCAGAATCTCCAAGAGACCCAGTACTTC. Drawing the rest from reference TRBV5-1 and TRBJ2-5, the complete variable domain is KAGVTQTPRYLIKTRGQQVTLSCSPISGHRSVSWYQQTPGQGLQFLFEYFSETQRNKGNFPGRFSGRQFSNSRSEMNVSTLELGDSALYLCASSQNLQETQYFGPGTRLLVL.

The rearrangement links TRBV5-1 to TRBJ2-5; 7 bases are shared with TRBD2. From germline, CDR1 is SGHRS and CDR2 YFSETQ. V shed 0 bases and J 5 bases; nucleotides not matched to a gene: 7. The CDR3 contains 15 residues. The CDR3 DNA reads TGCGCCAGCAGCTTGGACCCCGGACTAGACGAGACCCAGTACTTC. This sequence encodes CASSLDPGLDETQYF.

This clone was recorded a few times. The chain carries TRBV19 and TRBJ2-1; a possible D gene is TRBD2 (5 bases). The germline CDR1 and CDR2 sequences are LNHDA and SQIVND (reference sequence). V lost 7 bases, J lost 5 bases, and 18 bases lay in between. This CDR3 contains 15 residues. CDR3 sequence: CASTWSSQGNNEQFF. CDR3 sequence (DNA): TGTGCCAGTACATGGTCTAGCCAAGGTAACAATGAGCAGTTCTTC.

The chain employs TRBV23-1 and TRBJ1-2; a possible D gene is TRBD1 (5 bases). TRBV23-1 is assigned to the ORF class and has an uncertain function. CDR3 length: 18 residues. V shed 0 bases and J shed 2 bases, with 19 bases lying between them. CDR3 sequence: CASSQSESGLSGNYGYTF. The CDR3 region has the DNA TGCGCCAGCAGTCAATCGGAGTCAGGGCTCTCTGGGAACTATGGCTACACCTTC.

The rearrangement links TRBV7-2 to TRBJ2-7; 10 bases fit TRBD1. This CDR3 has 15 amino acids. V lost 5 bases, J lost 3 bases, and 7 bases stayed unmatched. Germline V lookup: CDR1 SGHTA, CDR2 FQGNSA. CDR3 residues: CASSPGTGEFYEQYF. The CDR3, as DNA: TGTGCCAGCAGCCCTGGGACAGGGGAGTTCTACGAGCAGTACTTC.

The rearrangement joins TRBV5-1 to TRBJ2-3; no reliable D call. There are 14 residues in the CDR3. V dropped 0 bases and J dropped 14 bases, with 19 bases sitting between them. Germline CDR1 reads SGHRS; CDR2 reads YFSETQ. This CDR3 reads CASSLDLTGPRPYF. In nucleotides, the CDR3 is TGCGCCAGCAGCTTGGATCTAACCGGGCCCAGACCGTATTTT.

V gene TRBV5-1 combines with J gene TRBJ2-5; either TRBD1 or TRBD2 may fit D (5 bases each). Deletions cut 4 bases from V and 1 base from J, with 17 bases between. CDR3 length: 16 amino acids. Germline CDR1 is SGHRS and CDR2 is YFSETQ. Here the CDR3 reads CASSPGTAGAQETQYF. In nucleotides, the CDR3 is TGCGCCAGCAGCCCCGGGACGGCCGGAGCCCAAGAGACCCAGTACTTC.

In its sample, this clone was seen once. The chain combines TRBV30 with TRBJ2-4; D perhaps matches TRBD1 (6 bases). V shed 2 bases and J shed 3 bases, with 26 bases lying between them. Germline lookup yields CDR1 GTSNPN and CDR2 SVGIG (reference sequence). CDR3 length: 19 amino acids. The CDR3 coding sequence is TGTGCCTGGAGTCAAACCCCGGACAGACACCAACGGTTCAAAAACATTCAGTACTTC. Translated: CAWSQTPDRHQRFKNIQYF.

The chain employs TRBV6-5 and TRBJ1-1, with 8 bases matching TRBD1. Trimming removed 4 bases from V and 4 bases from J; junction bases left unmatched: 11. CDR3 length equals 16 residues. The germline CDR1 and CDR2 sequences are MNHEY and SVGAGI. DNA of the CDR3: TGTGCCAGCAGTTTAGGCAGGGGGCGACGGGGCACTGAAGCTTTCTTT. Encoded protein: CASSLGRGRRGTEAFF.

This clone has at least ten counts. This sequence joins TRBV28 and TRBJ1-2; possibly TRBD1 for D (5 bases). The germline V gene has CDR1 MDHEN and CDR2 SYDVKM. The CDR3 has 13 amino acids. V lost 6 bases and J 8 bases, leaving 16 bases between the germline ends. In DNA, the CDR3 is TGTGCCAGCAGCAGCACAGGAGTTTACGGCTACACCTTC. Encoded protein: CASSSTGVYGYTF.

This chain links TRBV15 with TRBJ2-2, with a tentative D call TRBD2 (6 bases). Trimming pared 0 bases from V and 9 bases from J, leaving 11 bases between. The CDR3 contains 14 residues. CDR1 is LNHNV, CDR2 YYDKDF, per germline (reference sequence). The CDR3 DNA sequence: TGTGCCACCAGCAGAGATCGCGGGGCCTGGGAGCTGTTTTTT. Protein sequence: CATSRDRGAWELFF.

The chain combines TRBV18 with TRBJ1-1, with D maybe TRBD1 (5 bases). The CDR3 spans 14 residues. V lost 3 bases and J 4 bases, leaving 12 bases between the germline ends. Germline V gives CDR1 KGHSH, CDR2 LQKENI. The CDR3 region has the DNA TGTGCCAGCTCACCCCAGGGTGGGCTCACTGAAGCTTTCTTT. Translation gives CASSPQGGLTEAFF.